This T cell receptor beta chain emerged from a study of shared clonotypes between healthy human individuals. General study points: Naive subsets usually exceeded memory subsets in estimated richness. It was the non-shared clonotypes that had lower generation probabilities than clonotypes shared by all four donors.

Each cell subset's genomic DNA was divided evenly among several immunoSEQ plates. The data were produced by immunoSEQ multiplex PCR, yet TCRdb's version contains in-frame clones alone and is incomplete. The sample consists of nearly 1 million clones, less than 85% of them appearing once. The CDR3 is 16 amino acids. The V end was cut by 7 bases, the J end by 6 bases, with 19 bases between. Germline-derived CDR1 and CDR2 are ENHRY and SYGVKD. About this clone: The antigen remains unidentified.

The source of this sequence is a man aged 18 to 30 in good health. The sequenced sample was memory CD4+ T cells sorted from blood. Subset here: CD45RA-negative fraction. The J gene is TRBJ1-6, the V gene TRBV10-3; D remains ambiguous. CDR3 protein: CAIKQRDDWGNSPLHF. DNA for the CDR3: TGTGCCATCAAACAACGGGATGACTGGGGTAATTCACCCCTCCACTTT.